One sample yielded the 5 T cell receptor beta chains listed below, sequenced in a study of cytomegalovirus exposure and HLA in healthy donors (dated 2017 in TCRdb). The library came from the immunoSEQ multiplex PCR assay. A mixture of 60 forward primers for TCR Vbeta segments and 13 reverse primers for TCR Jbeta segments was used in the multiplex PCR. As stored in TCRdb, this immuneACCESS dataset retains in-frame rearrangements with V and J assigned. A fraction of the clones does not appear; measured against another copy, unresolved V genes explain less than half of the discrepancy, and the remainder lacks a known reason. Across this sample there are about 140,000 clones, with roughly 82% seen only once. About 6.4% of the sample belongs to the ten largest clones. The material sequenced was PBMCs. The receptors shown here come from a man aged 25-45 years in good health and CMV-seronegative.

This clone came up a few times. The genes are TRBV7-8 and TRBJ2-2, with 8 bases matching TRBD1. The CDR3 extends over 16 amino acids. Germline CDR1 SGHVS, CDR2 FQNEAQ. V was clipped by 8 bases and J by 6 bases; unmatched bases: 14. The CDR3 sequence is CASGAPGQGIAGELFF. The CDR3 DNA follows: TGTGCCAGCGGAGCACCAGGACAGGGAATCGCCGGGGAGCTGTTTTTT.

V and J are TRBV19 and TRBJ1-5; D gene ambiguous. The V gene's germline CDR1 is LNHDA and CDR2 SQIVND (reference sequence). The CDR3 is made up of 17 amino acids. V lost 5 bases, J lost 1 base, and 18 bases lay in between. In nucleotides, the CDR3 is TGTGCCAGTAGTCCCGTCTTCGAGGTGATCAGCAATCAGCCCCAGCATTTT. Its translation is CASSPVFEVISNQPQHF.

The chain uses TRBV27 and TRBJ2-7; D is unresolved. CDR1 MNHEY and CDR2 SMNVEV come from the germline V gene (reference sequence). The CDR3 totals 13 residues. The V end lost 11 bases, the J end lost 0 bases, and 14 bases lay between the germline ends. In nucleotides, the CDR3 is TGTGCCGGGTTGAGGCCGAACTCCTACGAGCAGTACTTC. It yields the protein CAGLRPNSYEQYF.

This clone was seen only once. CDR3 amino acids: CASSSYLETEAFF. CDR3 nucleotides: TGTGCCAGCAGCTCTTACTTAGAAACTGAAGCTTTCTTT. This sequence joins TRBV7-2 and TRBJ1-1, with D uncertain. The germline gives CDR1 SGHTA, CDR2 FQGNSA. The V end lost 4 bases, the J end lost 5 bases, and 11 bases lay between the germline ends. This CDR3 is 13 amino acids long.

The V call is TRBV7-9, the J call TRBJ1-1; 8 bases agree with TRBD1. The CDR3 loop spans 12 amino acids. Per germline, CDR1 SEHNR and CDR2 FQNEAQ (reference sequence). V shed 4 bases, J shed 11 bases, and the junction held 6 bases outside the gene matches. The CDR3 loop reads CASSSDRGLAFF. DNA of the CDR3: TGTGCCAGCAGCTCTGACAGGGGACTGGCTTTCTTT.